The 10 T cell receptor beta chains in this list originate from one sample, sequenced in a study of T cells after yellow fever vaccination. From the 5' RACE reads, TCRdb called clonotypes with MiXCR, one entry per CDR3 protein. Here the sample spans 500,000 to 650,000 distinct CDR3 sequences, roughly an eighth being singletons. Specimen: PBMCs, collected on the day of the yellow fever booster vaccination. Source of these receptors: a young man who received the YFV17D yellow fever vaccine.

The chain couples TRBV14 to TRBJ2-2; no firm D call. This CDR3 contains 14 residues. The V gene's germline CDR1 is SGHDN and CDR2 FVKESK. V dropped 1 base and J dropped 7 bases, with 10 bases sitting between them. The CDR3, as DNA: TGTGCCAGCAGCCAAGTTTACGGCGGCGGGGAGCTGTTTTTT. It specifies CASSQVYGGGELFF.

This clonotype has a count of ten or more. CDR3 nucleotide sequence: TGTGCCAGCAGTTACCTCGGGACTAGCGGGTTCCCCGCAGATACGCAGTATTTT. This gives the protein CASSYLGTSGFPADTQYF. The rearrangement uses TRBV6-2 or TRBV6-3 and TRBJ2-3, with 12 bases that match TRBD2. CDR3 length equals 18 residues. The germline V gene has CDR1 MNHEY and CDR2 SVGEGT. V trimming: 2 bases; J trimming: 4 bases; junction bases outside the gene matches: 10.

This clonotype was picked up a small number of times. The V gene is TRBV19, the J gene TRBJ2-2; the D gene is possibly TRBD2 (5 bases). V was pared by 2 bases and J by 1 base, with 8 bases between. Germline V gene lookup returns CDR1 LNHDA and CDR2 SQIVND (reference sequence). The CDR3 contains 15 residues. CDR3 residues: CASSISGMNTGELFF. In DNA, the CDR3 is TGTGCCAGTAGTATATCGGGAATGAACACCGGGGAGCTGTTTTTT.

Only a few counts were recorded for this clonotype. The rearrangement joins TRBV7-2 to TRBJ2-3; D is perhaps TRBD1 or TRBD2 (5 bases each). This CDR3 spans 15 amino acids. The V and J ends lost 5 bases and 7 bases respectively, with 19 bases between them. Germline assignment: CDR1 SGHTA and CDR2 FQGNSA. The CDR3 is CASSGRGAPGNTQYF. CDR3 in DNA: TGTGCCAGCAGCGGTCGGGGCGCCCCAGGGAATACGCAGTATTTT. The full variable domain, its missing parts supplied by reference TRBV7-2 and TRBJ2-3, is GAGVSQSPSNKVTEKGKDVELRCDPISGHTALYWYRQSLGQGLEFLIYFQGNSAPDKSGLPSDRFSAERTGGSVSTLTIQRTQQEDSAVYLCASSGRGAPGNTQYFGPGTRLTVL.

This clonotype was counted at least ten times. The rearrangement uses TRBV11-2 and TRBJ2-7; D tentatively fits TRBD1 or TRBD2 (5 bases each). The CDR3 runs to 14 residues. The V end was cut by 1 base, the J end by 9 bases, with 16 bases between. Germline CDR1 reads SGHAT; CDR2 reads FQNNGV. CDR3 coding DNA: TGTGCCAGCAGCTTAGGGGGGTACGGTACAGGGCAGTACTTC. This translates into CASSLGGYGTGQYF.

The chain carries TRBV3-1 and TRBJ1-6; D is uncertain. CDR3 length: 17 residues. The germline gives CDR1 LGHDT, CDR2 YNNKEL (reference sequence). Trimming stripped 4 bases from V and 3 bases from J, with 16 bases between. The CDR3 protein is CASSREVLSIYNSPLHF. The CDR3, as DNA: TGTGCCAGCAGCCGAGAGGTCCTCTCGATCTATAATTCACCCCTCCACTTT.

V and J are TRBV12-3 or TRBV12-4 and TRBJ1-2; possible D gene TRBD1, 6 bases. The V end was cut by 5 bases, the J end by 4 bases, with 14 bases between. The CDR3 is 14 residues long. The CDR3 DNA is TGTGCCAGCAGTCTTCGCCAGGGGCCCTATGGCTACACCTTC. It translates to CASSLRQGPYGYTF.

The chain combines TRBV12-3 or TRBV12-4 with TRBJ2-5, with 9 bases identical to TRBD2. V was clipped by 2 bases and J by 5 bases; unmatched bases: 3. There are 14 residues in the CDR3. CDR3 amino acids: CASSLFAGGETQYF. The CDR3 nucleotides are TGTGCCAGCAGTTTATTCGCGGGAGGGGAGACCCAGTACTTC.

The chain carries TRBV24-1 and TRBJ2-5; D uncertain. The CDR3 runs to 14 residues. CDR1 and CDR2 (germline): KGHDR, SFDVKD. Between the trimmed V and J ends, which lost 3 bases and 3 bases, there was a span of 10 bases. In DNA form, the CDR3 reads TGTGCCACCAGTGATCCAGGACGGGAAGAGACCCAGTACTTC. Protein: CATSDPGREETQYF.

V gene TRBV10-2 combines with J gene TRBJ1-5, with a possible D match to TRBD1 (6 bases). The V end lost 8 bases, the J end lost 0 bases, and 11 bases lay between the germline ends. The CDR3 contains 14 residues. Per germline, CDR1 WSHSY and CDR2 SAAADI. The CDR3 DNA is TGCGCCAGCGGCCGGGACACTAGCAATCAGCCCCAGCATTTT. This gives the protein CASGRDTSNQPQHF.